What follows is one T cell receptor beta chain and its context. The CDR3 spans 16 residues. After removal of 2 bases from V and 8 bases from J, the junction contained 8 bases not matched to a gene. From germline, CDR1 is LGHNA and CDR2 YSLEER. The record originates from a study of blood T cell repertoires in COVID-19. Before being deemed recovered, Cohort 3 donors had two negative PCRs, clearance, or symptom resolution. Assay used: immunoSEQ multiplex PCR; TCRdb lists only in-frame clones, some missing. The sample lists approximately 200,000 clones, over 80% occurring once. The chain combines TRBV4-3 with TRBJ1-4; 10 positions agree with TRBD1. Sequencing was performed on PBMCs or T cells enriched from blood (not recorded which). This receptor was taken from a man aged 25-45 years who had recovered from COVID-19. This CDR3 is CASSQTVTGGMEKLFF. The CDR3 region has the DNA TGCGCCAGCAGCCAAACAGTGACAGGGGGCATGGAAAAACTGTTTTTT.